This passage covers 28 T cell receptor beta chains from one sample sequenced in a study of blood T cell repertoires in COVID-19. TCRdb keeps only in-frame clones here, not all; method: immunoSEQ multiplex PCR. Of about 390,000 clones in the sample, 87% are singletons; the top ten hold approximately 9.3%. The sample taken for sequencing was PBMCs or T cells enriched from blood (not recorded which). The receptors here all came from a woman aged 50 to 60 who had recovered from COVID-19.

A single count supports this clone. The V and J genes are TRBV5-1 and TRBJ2-5; no clear D. In germline, CDR1 is SGHRS, CDR2 YFSETQ. The CDR3 has 14 amino acids. Trimming pared 1 base from V and 5 bases from J, leaving 12 bases between. The CDR3 is CASSLWSTGETQYF. CDR3 coding DNA: TGCGCCAGCAGCTTGTGGAGCACCGGGGAGACCCAGTACTTC. The full variable domain, in which reference TRBV5-1 and TRBJ2-5 provide the parts outside the CDR3, is KAGVTQTPRYLIKTRGQQVTLSCSPISGHRSVSWYQQTPGQGLQFLFEYFSETQRNKGNFPGRFSGRQFSNSRSEMNVSTLELGDSALYLCASSLWSTGETQYFGPGTRLLVL.

The chain is built from TRBV5-5 and TRBJ1-2; TRBD1 matches 7 bases. This CDR3 spans 14 amino acids. CDR1 SGHKS and CDR2 YYEKEE come from the germline V gene (reference sequence). The trim removed 0 bases at V and 4 bases at J, leaving 3 bases unmatched. CDR3 amino acids: CASSLEDRAYGYTF. CDR3 coding DNA: TGTGCCAGCAGCTTGGAAGACAGGGCCTATGGCTACACCTTC.

This chain uses TRBV13 with TRBJ2-1; 11 nucleotides line up with TRBD2. CDR3 size: 16 residues. CDR1 and CDR2 from the germline V gene are PRHDT and FYEKMQ (reference sequence). The V segment lost 2 bases and the J segment 5 bases; nucleotides outside the gene matches: 5. CDR3 sequence reads: CASSLSSGGVDNEQFF. CDR3 in DNA: TGTGCCAGCAGCTTAAGTAGCGGGGGGGTCGACAATGAGCAGTTCTTC.

The rearrangement joins TRBV9 to TRBJ2-3; 8 positions agree with TRBD2. Looked up from germline, CDR1 is SGDLS and CDR2 is YYNGEE. Losses at the gene ends were 1 base for V and 2 bases for J; bases not matched to a gene: 6. CDR3 length: 16 amino acids. The CDR3 is CASSVWLLADTDTQYF. DNA of the CDR3: TGTGCCAGCAGCGTATGGTTACTAGCGGACACAGATACGCAGTATTTT.

The rearrangement links TRBV2 to TRBJ1-2, with 9 nucleotides matching TRBD1. The CDR3 is 14 amino acids. The germline V gene encodes CDR1 SNHLY and CDR2 FYNNEI. V trimming: 11 bases; J trimming: 3 bases; junction bases outside the gene matches: 10. CDR3 amino acids: CAFHRDRVDYGYTF. CDR3 in DNA: TGTGCCTTCCACCGGGACAGGGTAGACTATGGCTACACCTTC.

The chain combines TRBV2 with TRBJ2-7; 7 nucleotides line up with TRBD1. V gave up 5 bases and J gave up 3 bases; unmatched junction bases: 7. The germline V gene has CDR1 SNHLY and CDR2 FYNNEI. CDR3 length: 14 amino acids. The CDR3 reads CASSTRAGGYEQYF. For the CDR3, the DNA is TGTGCCAGCAGTACCCGAGCAGGGGGCTACGAGCAGTACTTC. Together with reference TRBV2 and TRBJ2-7, the CDR3 gives the full variable domain: EPEVTQTPSHQVTQMGQEVILRCVPISNHLYFYWYRQILGQKVEFLVSFYNNEISEKSEIFDDQFSVERPDGSNFTLKIRSTKLEDSAMYFCASSTRAGGYEQYFGPGTRLTVT.

V is TRBV19 and J is TRBJ2-1; 11 bases line up with TRBD2. J lost 10 bases, V lost 6 bases, and 8 bases had no gene match. CDR1 LNHDA and CDR2 SQIVND come from the germline V gene (reference sequence). The CDR3 loop spans 14 amino acids. The chain's CDR3 is CASSDSGGVREQFF. CDR3 in DNA: TGTGCCAGTAGCGATAGCGGGGGGGTACGCGAGCAGTTCTTC.

The rearrangement links TRBV29-1 to TRBJ1-2; possible D gene TRBD1, 5 bases. Germline CDR1 is SQVTM and CDR2 is ANQGSEA. Trimming removed 5 bases from V and 5 bases from J, with 9 bases in between. This CDR3 comprises 11 residues. CDR3 sequence reads: CSVQGFYGYTF. The DNA of the CDR3 is TGCAGCGTTCAGGGCTTTTATGGCTACACCTTC.

The chain couples TRBV4-2 to TRBJ2-3; D ambiguous. CDR3 length equals 13 residues. The germline V gene encodes CDR1 LGHNA and CDR2 YNFKEQ. With 2 bases removed from V and 1 base from J, the gap between germline ends came to 4 bases. The CDR3 region has the DNA TGTGCCAGCAGCCAATCGGGCACAGATACGCAGTATTTT. It translates to CASSQSGTDTQYF.

The chain joins TRBV30 to TRBJ1-5; D gene uncertain. V dropped 0 bases and J dropped 4 bases, with 7 bases sitting between them. This CDR3 is built from 13 residues. CDR1 and CDR2 (germline): GTSNPN, SVGIG (reference sequence). CDR3 nucleotide sequence: TGTGCCTGGAGTGTAAGTGAGAATCAGCCCCAGCATTTT. It is translated as CAWSVSENQPQHF. The full variable domain, in which reference TRBV30 and TRBJ1-5 provide the parts outside the CDR3, is SQTIHQWPATLVQPVGSPLSLECTVEGTSNPNLYWYRQAAGRGLQLLFYSVGIGQISSEVPQNLSASRPQDRQFILSSKKLLLSDSGFYLCAWSVSENQPQHFGDGTRLSIL.

The chain joins TRBV5-5 to TRBJ1-1, with D perhaps TRBD1 (5 bases). The germline gives CDR1 SGHKS, CDR2 YYEKEE (reference sequence). The CDR3 has 15 residues. Trimming shortened V by 4 bases and J by 0 bases, and 13 bases separated the two germline ends. The DNA for the CDR3 is TGTGCCAGCAGCGTTCGACAGTGGATGAACACTGAAGCTTTCTTT. It encodes CASSVRQWMNTEAFF.

This chain uses TRBV27 with TRBJ1-6; a weak D match, TRBD1 (6 bases). The CDR3 sequence is 14 residues long. V lost 5 bases to trimming and J lost 10 bases, with 15 bases between them. The germline gives CDR1 MNHEY, CDR2 SMNVEV (reference sequence). The CDR3 reads CASSTTRGHSPLHF. The CDR3 region has the DNA TGTGCCAGCAGTACGACCAGGGGTCACTCACCCCTCCACTTT.

The chain combines TRBV5-6 with TRBJ2-1; D unresolved. V lost 7 bases to trimming and J lost 10 bases, with 12 bases between them. In germline, CDR1 is SGHDT, CDR2 YYEEEE. This CDR3 is built from 11 residues. CDR3 nucleotide sequence: TGTGCCAGCGGGTCCGACTTAGAGCAGTTCTTC. As protein: CASGSDLEQFF.

The chain combines TRBV2 with TRBJ2-3; 7 bases match TRBD1. Trimming at V came to 9 bases and at J to 0 bases, leaving 6 bases not matched to a gene. Germline CDR1 is SNHLY and CDR2 is FYNNEI. This CDR3 comprises 14 residues. The CDR3 DNA reads as TGTGCCAGGGGCCGGGACAGAAGCACAGATACGCAGTATTTT. Protein product: CARGRDRSTDTQYF.

CDR3 coding DNA: TGCGCCAGCAGCTTGTATGGGGCCGGTTATGGCTACACCTTC. Protein: CASSLYGAGYGYTF. This chain connects TRBV5-1 to TRBJ1-2, with D perhaps TRBD1 (5 bases). Trimming removed 1 base from V and 5 bases from J, with 12 bases in between. The CDR3 is made up of 14 amino acids. Looked up from germline, CDR1 is SGHRS and CDR2 is YFSETQ.

A few counts support this clone. This chain connects TRBV6-2 or TRBV6-3 to TRBJ1-5, with 11 nucleotides matching TRBD1. Germline CDR1 and CDR2: MNHEY and SVGEGT. V lost 4 bases and J lost 7; bases outside the gene matches: 6. This CDR3 is built from 15 residues. CDR3 sequence: CASSWTGGGLQPQHF. Here the CDR3 DNA reads TGTGCCAGCAGTTGGACAGGGGGCGGGTTGCAGCCCCAGCATTTT.

The chain links TRBV4-2 to TRBJ2-1, with D unclear. The CDR3 runs to 12 residues. Looked up from germline, CDR1 is LGHNA and CDR2 is YNFKEQ. Trimming removed 3 bases from V and 8 bases from J, with 8 bases in between. CDR3 in amino acids: CASSQSRDEQFF. The CDR3, as DNA: TGTGCCAGCAGCCAGAGCCGCGATGAGCAGTTCTTC.

This sequence joins TRBV14 and TRBJ1-2, with no clear D. Germline values: CDR1 SGHDN, CDR2 FVKESK. V was trimmed by 1 base and J by 7 bases, leaving 7 bases between them. CDR3 length equals 12 residues. DNA for the CDR3: TGTGCCAGCAGCCAAGCAGGTTTTGGCTACACCTTC. The encoded protein is CASSQAGFGYTF. The full variable domain, with the rest looked up from reference TRBV14 and TRBJ1-2, is EAGVTQFPSHSVIEKGQTVTLRCDPISGHDNLYWYRRVMGKEIKFLLHFVKESKQDESGMPNNRFLAERTGGTYSTLKVQPAELEDSGVYFCASSQAGFGYTFGSGTRLTVV.

The chain uses TRBV2 and TRBJ1-6; 11 nucleotides align to TRBD1. The germline V gene has CDR1 SNHLY and CDR2 FYNNEI. After removal of 3 bases from V and 6 bases from J, the junction contained 4 bases not matched to a gene. The CDR3 runs to 16 residues. The CDR3 bases are TGTGCCAGCAGTGAGTTCGGACAGGGGGCTAATTCACCCCTCCACTTT. Protein: CASSEFGQGANSPLHF. The complete variable domain, with remaining parts taken from reference TRBV2 and TRBJ1-6, reads EPEVTQTPSHQVTQMGQEVILRCVPISNHLYFYWYRQILGQKVEFLVSFYNNEISEKSEIFDDQFSVERPDGSNFTLKIRSTKLEDSAMYFCASSEFGQGANSPLHFGNGTRLTVT.

V usage is TRBV7-9 and J usage is TRBJ1-2, with D tentatively TRBD1 (5 bases). This CDR3 has 11 residues. V was pared by 8 bases and J by 5 bases, with 9 bases between. Germline CDR1 reads SEHNR; CDR2 reads FQNEAQ (reference sequence). The CDR3 coding sequence is TGTGCCAGCCAGACAGCTTATGGCTACACCTTC. Translated, it gives CASQTAYGYTF.

This rearrangement joins TRBV6-2 or TRBV6-3 to TRBJ1-4, with TRBD1 identical over 7 bases. Per the germline V gene, CDR1 is MNHEY and CDR2 is SVGEGT. V shed 9 bases, J shed 7 bases, and the junction held 14 bases outside the gene matches. The CDR3 has 15 residues. The DNA of the CDR3 is TGTGCCAGTAGTCACTTGCCGGGACAGACTGAAAAACTGTTTTTT. Encoded protein: CASSHLPGQTEKLFF.

The chain is built from TRBV5-1 and TRBJ2-3; 12 positions agree with TRBD2. This CDR3 is 15 amino acids long. V was clipped by 4 bases and J by 5 bases; unmatched bases: 5. Germline V gene data show CDR1 as SGHRS and CDR2 as YFSETQ. DNA for the CDR3: TGCGCCAGCAGCAGACTAGCGGGGGAGGTAGATACGCAGTATTTT. This translates into CASSRLAGEVDTQYF.

The genes are TRBV5-6 and TRBJ2-7; 7 positions match TRBD1. Trimming at V came to 0 bases and at J to 5 bases, leaving 14 bases not matched to a gene. Per germline, CDR1 SGHDT and CDR2 YYEEEE. CDR3 length: 17 amino acids. CDR3: CASSLVNEGGLHNEQYF. The CDR3 DNA sequence: TGTGCCAGCAGCTTGGTTAACGAAGGGGGCCTCCACAACGAGCAGTACTTC.

The chain joins TRBV11-3 to TRBJ2-7; 9 bases line up with TRBD1. The V gene's germline CDR1 is SGHNT and CDR2 YENEEA. The CDR3 is 16 amino acids. V lost 5 bases, J lost 3 bases, and 11 bases stayed unmatched. The CDR3 bases are TGTGCCAGCAGCAATTCCGGGACAGGGACCAGCTACGAGCAGTACTTC. It is translated as CASSNSGTGTSYEQYF.

This clone has more than one count but fewer than ten. CDR3 protein: CASSLGRRNEKLFF. The CDR3 nucleotides read TGTGCCAGCAGCTTAGGGAGGCGTAATGAAAAACTGTTTTTT. V is TRBV7-2 and J is TRBJ1-4; the D is unclear. The CDR3 sequence is 14 residues long. V was trimmed by 1 base and J by 4 bases, leaving 7 bases between them. The germline CDR1 and CDR2 sequences are SGHTA and FQGNSA.

CDR3: CASSYVWADRGEQYF. CDR3 sequence (DNA): TGTGCCAGCAGCTATGTGTGGGCGGACAGGGGCGAGCAGTACTTC. The chain has TRBV7-9 and TRBJ2-7; the match to TRBD1 covers 9 bases. Germline V gives CDR1 SEHNR, CDR2 FQNEAQ (reference sequence). The ends lost 4 bases at V and 6 bases at J; junction bases unmatched: 10. The CDR3 has 15 residues. The complete variable domain, with remaining parts taken from reference TRBV7-9 and TRBJ2-7, reads DTGVSQNPRHKITKRGQNVTFRCDPISEHNRLYWYRQTLGQGPEFLTYFQNEAQLEKSRLLSDRFSAERPKGSFSTLEIQRTEQGDSAMYLCASSYVWADRGEQYFGPGTRLTVT.

V and J are TRBV6-5 and TRBJ1-5; 7 positions match TRBD1. CDR3 length: 13 residues. The germline gives CDR1 MNHEY, CDR2 SVGAGI. The V and J ends lost 6 bases and 7 bases, in that order; junction bases with no gene match: 6. The CDR3 protein is CASRETGPQPQHF. The CDR3 DNA sequence: TGTGCCAGCAGGGAGACAGGGCCCCAGCCCCAGCATTTT.

This clone has a handful of counts. This chain links TRBV7-9 with TRBJ2-7; D is perhaps TRBD1 (5 bases). V dropped 4 bases and J dropped 3 bases, with 10 bases sitting between them. Per germline, CDR1 SEHNR and CDR2 FQNEAQ (reference sequence). This CDR3 has 13 residues. The CDR3 DNA follows: TGTGCCAGCAGCTCTGGGGCTTTCTACGAGCAGTACTTC. It specifies CASSSGAFYEQYF.